Following are 10 T cell receptor beta chains from one sample sequenced in a study of blood T cell repertoires in COVID-19. Generated by immunoSEQ multiplex PCR, the TCRdb table keeps only in-frame clones and is missing some. The table shows over 60,000 clones, with 80% to 95% occurring only once. What was sequenced was peripheral blood. The source of these receptors is a human donor in a cohort sampled during active COVID-19.

The chain has TRBV27 and TRBJ1-4; D might be TRBD1 (6 bases). The CDR3 is 14 residues long. V was clipped by 4 bases and J by 6 bases, with 12 bases between them. Per germline, CDR1 MNHEY and CDR2 SMNVEV (reference sequence). This CDR3 reads CASSSQGPHEKLFF. The DNA of the CDR3 is TGTGCCAGCAGTTCTCAGGGGCCGCATGAAAAACTGTTTTTT.

V and J are TRBV11-2 and TRBJ1-6; the D gene is possibly TRBD1 (5 bases). Trimming removed 5 bases at V and 7 bases at J, with 12 bases between. Germline V CDR1 and CDR2: SGHAT, FQNNGV. This CDR3 region has 14 residues. The CDR3 DNA is TGTGCCAGCAGCCTCGACAGTCTGAATTCACCCCTCCACTTT. Translated, it gives CASSLDSLNSPLHF.

This clone is a singleton in its sample. The V gene is TRBV5-1, the J gene TRBJ2-3, with a possible D match to TRBD2 (5 bases). The germline V gene has CDR1 SGHRS and CDR2 YFSETQ. The V end lost 2 bases, the J end lost 4 bases, and 14 bases lay between the germline ends. The CDR3 has 15 residues. CDR3 protein: CASSFSTSRPDTQYF. In nucleotides, the CDR3 is TGCGCCAGCAGCTTCTCCACTAGTCGACCAGATACGCAGTATTTT.

The chain joins TRBV5-1 to TRBJ1-2, with TRBD1 identical over 8 bases. This CDR3 is built from 16 residues. V trimming: 4 bases; J trimming: 4 bases; junction bases outside the gene matches: 12. Germline assignment: CDR1 SGHRS and CDR2 YFSETQ. This chain's CDR3 is CASSPTGTGTVYGYTF. In nucleotides, the CDR3 is TGCGCCAGCAGCCCTACCGGGACAGGAACCGTCTATGGCTACACCTTC.

The chain is built from TRBV3-1 (or the pseudogene TRBV3-2) and TRBJ1-1; D is possibly TRBD1 (5 bases). Trimming shortened V by 1 base and J by 8 bases, and 11 bases separated the two germline ends. CDR3 length: 13 amino acids. Germline CDR1 reads LGHDT; CDR2 reads YNNKEL (reference sequence). In DNA, the CDR3 is TGTGCCAGCAGCCAAGCAAGACAGACGGAAGCTTTCTTT. It translates to CASSQARQTEAFF.

The rearrangement uses TRBV6-4 and TRBJ2-3; D is perhaps TRBD2 (5 bases). The V gene's germline CDR1 is MRHNA and CDR2 SNTAGT. This CDR3 region has 18 residues. V lost 0 bases, J lost 1 base, and 17 bases lay in between. CDR3 DNA sequence: TGTGCCAGCAGTGACTCAGGGCTAGCAAAAATGTGCACAGATACGCAGTATTTT. Translated: CASSDSGLAKMCTDTQYF.

V is TRBV9 and J is TRBJ2-1; 8 bases map to TRBD2. Trimming at V came to 4 bases and at J to 2 bases, leaving 11 bases not matched to a gene. Germline V lookup: CDR1 SGDLS, CDR2 YYNGEE. The CDR3 is 17 amino acids. The DNA of the CDR3 is TGTGCCAGCAGCTCATCCGGGATTAGCGGGACCTACAATGAGCAGTTCTTC. This sequence encodes CASSSSGISGTYNEQFF.

The chain is built from TRBV6-4 and TRBJ1-2; D is unresolved. Germline loops: CDR1 MRHNA, CDR2 SNTAGT. The germline V and J ends were trimmed by 4 bases and 3 bases, with 9 bases remaining between them. CDR3 length: 13 residues. The CDR3 sequence: CASSGEGYYGYTF. The CDR3 nucleotides are TGTGCCAGCAGTGGCGAGGGCTACTATGGCTACACCTTC.

The rearrangement uses TRBV4-3 and TRBJ2-3, with D possibly being TRBD2 (6 bases). V shed 2 bases and J shed 4 bases, with 7 bases lying between them. The germline CDR1 and CDR2 sequences are LGHNA and YSLEER. The CDR3 covers 13 residues. This chain's CDR3 is CASSQTSSDTQYF. The CDR3 nucleotides read TGCGCCAGCAGCCAAACTAGCTCAGATACGCAGTATTTT.

V is TRBV7-2 and J is TRBJ1-6; D is perhaps TRBD1 (5 bases). The CDR3 is 17 residues long. CDR1 and CDR2 from the germline V gene are SGHTA and FQGNSA. The V end lost 5 bases, the J end lost 0 bases, and 14 bases lay between the germline ends. Here the CDR3 reads CASSRGDGSSYNSPLHF. CDR3 DNA sequence: TGTGCCAGCAGCAGGGGCGACGGGAGCTCCTATAATTCACCCCTCCACTTT.